This is a list of T cell receptor beta chains from one sample in a study of cytomegalovirus exposure and HLA in healthy donors. Repertoires were generated with immunoSEQ multiplex PCR, while TCRdb's copy carries only in-frame clones and drops some. The table records about 98,000 clones, around 76% of them present only once. The specimen was PBMCs. The origin of the receptors is a human donor in good health. The conserved cysteine and the conserved F or W are not part of the CDR3 here.

TRBJ2-1	TRBV5-8	ASSRELAASYNEQF
TRBJ2-5	TRBV27	ASSLYREETQY
NA	TRBV12-5	ASGFPAGAYEQY
TRBJ1-4	TRBV4-1	ASSQSGTGGEKLF
TRBJ2-5	TRBV6-1	ASITSGGDVKQY
TRBJ1-6	TRBV5-4	ASSLDGTGYSPLH
TRBJ2-3	TRBV7-2	ASSPRLAGSTDTQY
TRBJ1-2	TRBV7-8	ASTPTGVGYGYT
TRBJ1-3	TRBV6-1	ASSETGGRDTIY
TRBJ2-7	TRBV7-2	ASSPGTGAYEQY
TRBJ1-1	TRBV29-1	SVCEGADTEAF
TRBJ2-1	TRBV5-1	ASSLRLAGKNNEQF
TRBJ2-7	TRBV19	ASKPGQGNGPYEQY
TRBJ1-4	TRBV19	ASSTYRTGGEKLF
TRBJ1-5	TRBV5-6	ASSLGPEARQPQH
TRBJ1-4	TRBV5-1	ASSTLSGQRSEKLF
TRBJ2-1	TRBV7-9	ACPSVGGEQF
TRBJ2-3	TRBV4-1	ASSQDFLTSGSYTDTQY
TRBJ1-2	TRBV19	ASTRGAEFYGYT
TRBJ2-7	TRBV7-7	ASSLGEGDYYEQY
TRBJ2-1	TRBV14	ASSKLAGAYNEQF
TRBJ2-7	TRBV11-2	ASSDITQGSYEQY
TRBJ2-2	TRBV6-1	ASSERAGGRPISTGELF
TRBJ2-7	TRBV7-9	ASSLRGSDYEQY
TRBJ1-1	TRBV25-1	ASRETGFSGTEAF
TRBJ2-7	TRBV5-1	ASSLSAGRKSYEQY
TRBJ2-1	TRBV7-9	ASSLGLAPFNEQF
TRBJ1-2	TRBV5-1	ASSEGRGILGYT
TRBJ1-4	TRBV21-1	ASSPRGGPEKLF
TRBJ2-3	TRBV4-3	ASSQDPVSGSTDTQY
TRBJ1-1	TRBV7-2	ASSLRRGLYEAF
TRBJ2-1	TRBV19	ASSGTQSSYNEQF
TRBJ2-5	TRBV4-3	ASSQDLSGSRGETQY
TRBJ1-3	TRBV19	ASSMGQGSNTIY
TRBJ1-5	TRBV5-6	ASSLDRGPPNQPQH
TRBJ2-7	TRBV5-4	ASSLSGGSKNYEQY
TRBJ1-4	TRBV5-5	ASSYGGQPNEKLF
TRBJ2-3	TRBV27	ATRPGQYTDTQY
TRBJ1-2	TRBV29-1	SVEEANYGYT
TRBJ2-7	TRBV9	ASSASGTGFREQY
TRBJ2-1	TRBV10-1	ASSESFQLAGHNEQF
TRBJ2-7	TRBV6-1	ASSEGYRSNEQY
TRBJ2-7	TRBV5-1	ASSATGGGGYEQY
TRBJ2-2	TRBV7-9	SSSLLRGTGELF
TRBJ2-1	TRBV7-9	ASSHPRHQDSFSYNEQF
TRBJ2-1	TRBV7-2	ASSLAGTGGNEQF
TRBJ2-1	TRBV6-5	ASSYDTGRVNEQF
TRBJ1-4	TRBV19	ASRDRGREKLF
TRBJ1-2	TRBV5-4	ASSLPNDRVRYGYT
TRBJ2-7	TRBV5-4	ASSAPGQGIWKQY
TRBJ1-2	TRBV2	ASSRDRGGYT
TRBJ2-7	TRBV15	ATSRGLAGYEQY
TRBJ1-4	TRBV4-3	ASSQDPQGANEKLF
TRBJ2-5	TRBV30	AWSWGGETQY
TRBJ1-2	TRBV15	ATSRERYGYT